This T cell receptor (beta chain) was observed in a study of a mutant IDH1 vaccine in newly diagnosed glioma. The study, taken as a whole, reports: Immune responses induced by vaccination arose in approximately 92% of the patients.

About this clone: Its antigen remains unidentified.

Here immunoSEQ multiplex PCR was the method, and the copy in TCRdb shows in-frame clones only, minus some. This sample carries roughly 84,000 clones, more than 65% of them seen once, and the ten largest clones take about 5.6%. Regarding time point: baseline, week 1 (first vaccination visit). This sample's treatment: pre-vaccination baseline after standard-of-care therapy. V lost 4 bases and J lost 5, with 8 bases in between. Germline CDR1 MNHEY, CDR2 SVGAGI. CDR3 size: 13 residues. The rearrangement links TRBV6-5 to TRBJ2-2; D not certain. Sample: PBMCs, taken from a glioma patient treated with radiotherapy, temozolomide or both. The source of this sequence is a man between 40 and 49 years old with glioma. Some clones in this sample may be carry-over from other donors' samples. CDR3 bases: TGTGCCAGCAGTTTAACTTTGACCGGGGAGCTGTTTTTT. It is translated as CASSLTLTGELFF.